This T cell receptor beta chain was recorded in a study of blood T cell repertoires in COVID-19. Overall study context: Donors in the United States, Italy and Spain gave samples during acute or convalescent COVID-19. PBMCs, B-cell-depleted T cells, or T cells provided the cDNA or gDNA that made up the material.

Study processing details: Estimates of nucleated cell counts were drawn from the amplification of reference gene primers. The assay was immunoSEQ multiplex PCR, and TCRdb's table has in-frame clones only and misses some. Clonal size and the V and J genes are those of that table, whereas D and trimming came from the DNA. The sample shows about 66,000 clones, around 84% of them seen only once. With 6 bases removed from V and 2 bases from J, the gap between germline ends came to 20 bases. The CDR3 has 17 amino acids. The V gene is TRBV23-1, the J gene TRBJ2-4; perhaps TRBD2 as D (6 bases). TRBV23-1 carries the ORF label, with uncertain function. This TCR was sampled from a man aged 50 to 60 with active COVID-19. Sequenced input: peripheral blood. The CDR3 region is CASSQLVGCGTKNIQYF. Written as DNA, the CDR3 is TGCGCCAGCAGCCAACTCGTAGGGTGCGGGACCAAAAACATTCAGTACTTC.